The T cell receptor (beta chain) described here comes from a study of blood T cell repertoires in COVID-19. Overall study: Acute and convalescent COVID-19 specimens originated in the United States, Italy and Spain. The analysed material was cDNA or gDNA that came from T cells, B-cell-depleted T cells, or PBMCs.

Authors' processing steps: Using reference gene primer amplification, nucleated cell counts were estimated. Generated by immunoSEQ multiplex PCR, the TCRdb table keeps only in-frame clones and is missing some. V, J and clone size derive from that table, while D and trimming were established from the DNA sequence. The sample has about 260,000 clones; approximately 87% are singletons. Between the trimmed V and J ends, which lost 5 bases and 8 bases, there was a span of 12 bases. From germline, CDR1 is SGHTA and CDR2 FQGNSA. The CDR3 runs to 12 residues. Sequencing input: peripheral blood. The chain has TRBV7-2 and TRBJ1-2; a possible D gene is TRBD1 (5 bases). This TCR was recovered from a man aged 55 to 70 who had recovered from COVID-19. The CDR3 DNA is TGTGCCAGCAGCGCCTCAGGGCAAGGCTACACCTTC. Translating it yields CASSASGQGYTF.